One and the same sample provided the 25 T cell receptor beta chains below, sequenced in a study of T cells in localized non-small cell lung cancer. The protocol was immunoSEQ multiplex PCR, while the TCRdb copy is restricted to in-frame clones and leaves out a portion. The sample lists fewer than 40,000 clones, around 73% occurring once. The starting material was peripheral blood, obtained before any cancer treatment. The source is a male donor at least 60 years old with stage II squamous cell lung carcinoma.

The J gene is TRBJ2-7, the V gene TRBV6-5; D perhaps matches TRBD1 (5 bases). Germline V gives CDR1 MNHEY, CDR2 SVGAGI. CDR3 size: 12 residues. V was cut by 5 bases and J by 7 bases, with 12 bases left in between. CDR3 bases: TGTGCCAGCAGTGCGACAGACGAAGAGCAGTACTTC. Amino acids: CASSATDEEQYF.

The V gene is TRBV19, the J gene TRBJ2-2; D gene unclear. This CDR3 comprises 13 residues. Germline lookup yields CDR1 LNHDA and CDR2 SQIVND (reference sequence). V was cut by 7 bases and J by 0 bases, with 6 bases left in between. CDR3 sequence: CASIQTNTGELFF. CDR3 coding DNA: TGTGCCAGTATACAGACGAACACCGGGGAGCTGTTTTTT.

V gene TRBV10-3 combines with J gene TRBJ2-5, with a tentative D call TRBD1 (5 bases). The CDR3 consists of 14 residues. CDR1 and CDR2 (germline): ENHRY, SYGVKD. V was clipped by 9 bases and J by 2 bases, with 16 bases between them. CDR3 amino acids: CAIQGAGTQETQYF. As DNA, the CDR3 is TGTGCCATACAAGGGGCAGGAACTCAAGAGACCCAGTACTTC.

The chain employs TRBV7-9 and TRBJ2-1; D uncertain. CDR1 and CDR2 from the germline V gene are SEHNR and FQNEAQ (reference sequence). The CDR3 totals 14 residues. V was clipped by 2 bases and J by 5 bases, with 10 bases between them. CDR3 sequence (DNA): TGTGCCAGCAGCTTACTGTACAGAAACAATGAGCAGTTCTTC. Translation: CASSLLYRNNEQFF.

The chain carries TRBV5-4 and TRBJ2-3; tentatively, D is TRBD1 or TRBD2 (5 bases each). The germline V gene encodes CDR1 SGHNT and CDR2 YYREEE (reference sequence). The V and J ends lost 4 bases and 7 bases respectively, with 19 bases between them. The CDR3 runs 15 residues. Here the CDR3 DNA reads TGTGCCAGCAGCGTCGAGGGGACCCTCGGAAATACGCAGTATTTT. It is translated as CASSVEGTLGNTQYF.

The chain employs TRBV10-3 and TRBJ1-4, with D perhaps matching TRBD1 (6 bases). Deletions cut 0 bases from V and 7 bases from J, with 15 bases between. Germline V gene sequence: CDR1 ENHRY, CDR2 SYGVKD. This CDR3 is 16 amino acids long. The CDR3 here is CAISESRGGLGEKLFF. The CDR3 DNA reads TGTGCCATCAGTGAGTCGAGGGGGGGCCTAGGTGAAAAACTGTTTTTT.

The rearrangement uses TRBV25-1 and TRBJ2-7, with D perhaps matching TRBD2 (5 bases). Trimming removed 1 base from V and 3 bases from J, with 10 bases in between. The CDR3 loop spans 14 amino acids. Per the germline V gene, CDR1 is MGHDK and CDR2 is SYGVNS. CDR3 in DNA: TGTGCCAGCAGTGAATTACCTAGCAACTACGAGCAGTACTTC. It codes for CASSELPSNYEQYF.

The chain uses TRBV4-1 and TRBJ2-1; the D is unclear. This CDR3 comprises 16 residues. Germline CDR1 and CDR2: MGHRA and YSYEKL. Trimming shortened V by 1 base and J by 1 base, and 11 bases separated the two germline ends. The CDR3 sequence is CASSQVDLLSYNEQFF. In DNA form, the CDR3 reads TGCGCCAGCAGCCAAGTGGATCTCCTGTCCTACAATGAGCAGTTCTTC.

The chain joins TRBV6-1 to TRBJ2-7, with 9 bases identical to TRBD1. CDR3 length equals 13 residues. Germline assignment: CDR1 MNHNS and CDR2 SASEGT. Germline trimming cut 5 bases from V and 9 bases from J; bases unmatched to any gene: 8. CDR3 region: CASSLLGTGTQYF. Here the CDR3 DNA reads TGTGCCAGCAGTTTACTCGGGACAGGGACGCAGTACTTC.

CDR3 sequence reads: CAWSDNNYGYTF. The CDR3 nucleotides are TGTGCCTGGAGTGACAATAACTATGGCTACACCTTC. V gene TRBV30 combines with J gene TRBJ1-2, with D hard to call. CDR3 length: 12 amino acids. The germline V and J ends were trimmed by 1 base and 1 base, with 4 bases remaining between them. Germline V gives CDR1 GTSNPN, CDR2 SVGIG (reference sequence).

V usage is TRBV2 and J usage is TRBJ2-5; D unclear. The CDR3 extends over 13 amino acids. The germline V gene encodes CDR1 SNHLY and CDR2 FYNNEI. The V and J ends lost 2 bases and 4 bases respectively, with 8 bases between them. CDR3 residues: CASSELGIETQYF. DNA for the CDR3: TGTGCCAGCAGTGAATTGGGGATAGAGACCCAGTACTTC.

V and J are TRBV7-3 and TRBJ2-3; TRBD1 matches 12 bases. Trimming cost V 5 bases and J 7 bases; bases outside gene matches: 10. The CDR3 has 16 residues. Germline assignment: CDR1 SGHTA and CDR2 FQGTGA. DNA of the CDR3: TGTGCCAGCAGCCCCCAGGGGACAGGGGGCTTGAATACGCAGTATTTT. Its protein is CASSPQGTGGLNTQYF.

The CDR3 DNA sequence: TGCGCCAGCAGCCTTAACAGCGGCTCCCTCCAAGCTTTCTTT. It encodes CASSLNSGSLQAFF. The chain joins TRBV5-1 to TRBJ1-1; no clear D. CDR3 size: 14 residues. Germline V gene data show CDR1 as SGHRS and CDR2 as YFSETQ. Between the trimmed V and J ends, which lost 4 bases and 9 bases, there was a span of 19 bases.

The chain has TRBV28 and TRBJ2-2, with 12 nucleotides matching TRBD2. V shed 2 bases and J 1 base; nucleotides not matched to a gene: 2. Germline V gene lookup returns CDR1 MDHEN and CDR2 SYDVKM. This CDR3 comprises 17 residues. CDR3 nucleotides: TGTGCCAGCAGTTTAACTAGCGGGGGGTTGAACACCGGGGAGCTGTTTTTT. This sequence encodes CASSLTSGGLNTGELFF.

The J gene is TRBJ2-3, the V gene TRBV13; D is possibly TRBD2 (6 bases). CDR1 is PRHDT, CDR2 FYEKMQ, per germline (reference sequence). Trimming took 6 bases from V and 4 from J, leaving 11 bases between them. This CDR3 contains 13 residues. CDR3 in amino acids: CASRIERADTQYF. CDR3 bases: TGTGCCAGCAGGATCGAGCGGGCAGATACGCAGTATTTT.

The chain combines TRBV7-3 with TRBJ2-2; D unclear. Germline lookup yields CDR1 SGHTA and CDR2 FQGTGA. V lost 5 bases and J 7 bases, leaving 17 bases between the germline ends. The CDR3 has 15 residues. Here the CDR3 DNA reads TGTGCCAGCAGCCCGCCCGGACCTCAAGGCGGGGAGCTGTTTTTT. Amino acids: CASSPPGPQGGELFF.

The CDR3 loop is CSVKETAENTEAFF. For the CDR3, the DNA is TGCAGCGTTAAGGAGACGGCAGAGAACACTGAAGCTTTCTTT. V is TRBV29-1 and J is TRBJ1-1, with unresolved D. This CDR3 contains 14 residues. Trimming left V 5 bases short and J 1 base short, with 14 bases between. CDR1 SQVTM and CDR2 ANQGSEA come from the germline V gene.

The chain joins TRBV6-1 to TRBJ2-7; D remains unclear. The CDR3 loop spans 11 amino acids. CDR1 is MNHNS and CDR2 is SASEGT in the germline V gene. Trimming cost V 7 bases and J 4 bases, with 8 bases left between them. The CDR3 spells CASTDGYEQYF. The DNA for the CDR3 is TGTGCCAGCACCGACGGGTACGAGCAGTACTTC.

V usage is TRBV5-4 and J usage is TRBJ2-7; D not resolved. Germline V gene data show CDR1 as SGHNT and CDR2 as YYREEE (reference sequence). This CDR3 is 13 amino acids long. Trimming pared 4 bases from V and 3 bases from J, leaving 11 bases between. CDR3 nucleotide sequence: TGTGCCAGCAGCCCCGGGTCCGTCTACGAGCAGTACTTC. This codes for CASSPGSVYEQYF.

The chain is built from TRBV18 and TRBJ2-2, with a weak D call TRBD2 (7 bases). The CDR3 covers 15 residues. Germline CDR1 is KGHSH and CDR2 is LQKENI. Trimming removed 6 bases at V and 4 bases at J, with 15 bases between. CDR3 in amino acids: CASSPKRGGTGELFF. For the CDR3, the DNA is TGTGCCAGCTCCCCGAAAAGGGGGGGCACCGGGGAGCTGTTTTTT.

V usage is TRBV30 and J usage is TRBJ2-1, with 9 bases identical to TRBD2. With V trimmed by 3 bases and J by 6 bases, 12 bases remained unmatched. The CDR3 contains 16 residues. Germline V gene data show CDR1 as GTSNPN and CDR2 as SVGIG (reference sequence). This CDR3 is CAWSGTGTSLINEQFF. The CDR3 DNA reads TGTGCCTGGAGCGGAACAGGGACTAGCCTAATCAATGAGCAGTTCTTC.

V is TRBV7-2 and J is TRBJ2-7; 9 nucleotides match TRBD2. The CDR3 consists of 14 residues. The germline V gene encodes CDR1 SGHTA and CDR2 FQGNSA. The CDR3 loop is CATRGPSGVNEQYF. CDR3 in DNA: TGTGCTACCAGAGGGCCTAGCGGGGTTAACGAGCAGTACTTC. Complete variable domain (other parts from reference TRBV7-2 and TRBJ2-7): GAGVSQSPSNKVTEKGKDVELRCDPISGHTALYWYRQSLGQGLEFLIYFQGNSAPDKSGLPSDRFSAERTGGSVSTLTIQRTQQEDSAVYLCATRGPSGVNEQYFGPGTRLTVT.

The chain carries TRBV6-6 and TRBJ2-1; TRBD2 aligns across 7 bases. The length of the CDR3 is 12 residues. The V gene end was trimmed by 6 bases and the J gene end by 5 bases; junction bases not matched to a gene: 1. Germline V lookup: CDR1 MNHNY, CDR2 SVGAGI (reference sequence). CDR3 in DNA: TGTGCCAGCAGCCTAGCGGACAATGAGCAGTTCTTC. This translates into CASSLADNEQFF.

The V and J genes are TRBV5-4 and TRBJ2-5; TRBD2 matches at 9 bases. The CDR3 loop spans 15 amino acids. The trim removed 2 bases at V and 3 bases at J, leaving 5 bases unmatched. CDR1 SGHNT and CDR2 YYREEE come from the germline V gene (reference sequence). CDR3 DNA: TGTGCCAGCAGCTTTCGGTTAGCGGGGGAAGAGACCCAGTACTTC. It translates to CASSFRLAGEETQYF.

J is TRBJ2-3 and V is TRBV28; possible D gene TRBD1, 5 bases. The CDR3 runs 14 residues. Per germline, CDR1 MDHEN and CDR2 SYDVKM. The V gene lost 5 bases and the J gene lost 3 bases, with 12 bases spanning the gap. In DNA form, the CDR3 reads TGTGCCAGCAGTACTCCAGGGAAGACAGATACGCAGTATTTT. Residues: CASSTPGKTDTQYF. Complete variable domain (other parts from reference TRBV28 and TRBJ2-3): DVKVTQSSRYLVKRTGEKVFLECVQDMDHENMFWYRQDPGLGLRLIYFSYDVKMKEKGDIPEGYSVSREKKERFSLILESASTNQTSMYLCASSTPGKTDTQYFGPGTRLTVL.